These 21 T cell receptor beta chains were sequenced from one sample in a study of blood T cell repertoires in COVID-19. Sequenced by immunoSEQ multiplex PCR; TCRdb stores in-frame clones only, minus some. The data contain about 260,000 clones, 75% to 90% of them singletons. The sample was PBMCs or T cells enriched from blood (not recorded which). The receptors derive from a middle-aged man who had been exposed to COVID-19.

The chain combines TRBV5-1 with TRBJ2-2; D remains unclear. CDR3 length: 16 amino acids. Germline lookup yields CDR1 SGHRS and CDR2 YFSETQ. Trimming removed 2 bases from V and 1 base from J, with 12 bases in between. CDR3 in DNA: TGCGCCAGCAGCTTTTTAGCACTGGTGAACACCGGGGAGCTGTTTTTT. Translation gives CASSFLALVNTGELFF.

J is TRBJ1-2 and V is TRBV4-1; D is unresolved. The germline gives CDR1 MGHRA, CDR2 YSYEKL. V lost 0 bases and J 7 bases, leaving 6 bases between the germline ends. CDR3 size: 12 residues. DNA for the CDR3: TGCGCCAGCAGCCAAGATCTCGTTGGCTACACCTTC. This encodes CASSQDLVGYTF.

The chain uses TRBV10-3 and TRBJ1-1; 7 bases match TRBD1. The CDR3 is 14 amino acids. J gave up 6 bases and V 6 bases, and 10 bases lay outside the gene matches. Germline V gene sequence: CDR1 ENHRY, CDR2 SYGVKD. This CDR3 is CAIRTGQIIAEAFF. The CDR3 DNA is TGTGCCATCAGAACGGGACAGATAATCGCTGAAGCTTTCTTT.

This clone appeared once. The rearrangement joins TRBV4-2 to TRBJ2-5, with TRBD2 matching over 9 bases. CDR1 is LGHNA and CDR2 is YNFKEQ in the germline V gene. This CDR3 has 18 residues. V shed 0 bases, J shed 5 bases, and the junction held 13 bases outside the gene matches. DNA of the CDR3: TGTGCCAGCAGCCAAGATATTAACGCGGGGGGGCCCCAGGAGACCCAGTACTTC. Its translation is CASSQDINAGGPQETQYF.

The chain links TRBV9 to TRBJ1-1, with no clear D. Germline lookup yields CDR1 SGDLS and CDR2 YYNGEE. Deletions cut 0 bases from V and 6 bases from J, with 9 bases between. CDR3 length: 13 amino acids. The CDR3, as DNA: TGTGCCAGCAGCGTAGGTCCAGGTGCTGAAGCTTTCTTT. Translated, it gives CASSVGPGAEAFF.

The chain recombines TRBV5-4 with TRBJ2-6; perhaps TRBD1 as D (6 bases). V was clipped by 1 base and J by 3 bases, with 11 bases between them. CDR1 is SGHNT, CDR2 YYREEE, per germline (reference sequence). This CDR3 spans 16 amino acids. Here the CDR3 DNA reads TGTGCCAGCAGCTTGCGCAGGGGCGGTGGGGCCAACGTCCTGACTTTC. Residues: CASSLRRGGGANVLTF.

As concerns this clone: Other DNA sequences in this sample translate to the same CDR3. The gene calls are TRBV5-1 and TRBJ1-4; the match to TRBD1 covers 10 bases. V was pared by 0 bases and J by 8 bases, with 4 bases of the junction left unmatched. The CDR3 contains 15 residues. Looked up from germline, CDR1 is SGHRS and CDR2 is YFSETQ. As DNA, the CDR3 is TGCGCCAGCAGCTTGGGAGGGACAGGGGAGGAAAAACTGTTTTTT. As protein: CASSLGGTGEEKLFF.

CDR3: CASSFDILGAGNTIYF. DNA for the CDR3: TGCGCCAGCAGCTTTGATATATTAGGGGCTGGAAACACCATATATTTT. V is TRBV5-1 and J is TRBJ1-3, with D perhaps matching TRBD1 (5 bases). V lost 2 bases, J lost 2 bases, and 14 bases lay in between. The germline gives CDR1 SGHRS, CDR2 YFSETQ. There are 16 residues in the CDR3.

The chain links TRBV29-1 to TRBJ2-1, with 8 bases matching TRBD2. The CDR3 length is 14 residues. The junction had 8 bases not matched to a gene; V was cut back by 6 bases and J by 4 bases. CDR1 is SQVTM, CDR2 ANQGSEA, per germline. The CDR3 DNA reads TGCAGCGTCACTAGCGGTGGAGGTTACAATGAGCAGTTCTTC. Encoded protein: CSVTSGGGYNEQFF.

The genes are TRBV24-1 and TRBJ2-3, with TRBD1 matching 8 bases. The trim removed 3 bases at V and 0 bases at J, leaving 7 bases unmatched. CDR1 is KGHDR and CDR2 is SFDVKD in the germline V gene. This CDR3 is 17 amino acids long. As DNA, the CDR3 is TGTGCCACCAGTGATCCCAGGGGGCGAACTAGCACAGATACGCAGTATTTT. It yields the protein CATSDPRGRTSTDTQYF.

The chain joins TRBV9 to TRBJ2-5; TRBD2 agrees at 13 bases. Germline CDR1 SGDLS, CDR2 YYNGEE. V shed 4 bases and J 2 bases; nucleotides not matched to a gene: 5. The CDR3 spans 16 residues. This chain's CDR3 is CASSPGLAGVQETQYF. For the CDR3, the DNA is TGTGCCAGCAGCCCCGGACTAGCGGGGGTACAAGAGACCCAGTACTTC.

This chain joins TRBV18 and TRBJ1-3; a weak D match, TRBD1 (6 bases). Germline V gene sequence: CDR1 KGHSH, CDR2 LQKENI. The CDR3 sequence is 20 residues long. Trimming shortened V by 6 bases and J by 0 bases, and 27 bases separated the two germline ends. The CDR3 DNA is TGTGCCAGCTCCATTCGACCCAGGGAAACAGGGATGCACTCTGGAAACACCATATATTTT. Its protein product is CASSIRPRETGMHSGNTIYF. Using reference TRBV18 and TRBJ1-3 for the parts outside the CDR3, the full variable domain is NAGVMQNPRHLVRRRGQEARLRCSPMKGHSHVYWYRQLPEEGLKFMVYLQKENIIDESGMPKERFSAEFPKEGPSILRIQQVVRGDSAAYFCASSIRPRETGMHSGNTIYFGEGSWLTVV.

CDR3 protein: CATSRGRNTEAFF. CDR3 nucleotides: TGTGCCACCAGCAGAGGCAGGAACACTGAAGCTTTCTTT. The chain links TRBV15 to TRBJ1-1; D is undetermined. In germline, CDR1 is LNHNV, CDR2 YYDKDF (reference sequence). The V end was cut by 1 base, the J end by 1 base, with 4 bases between. The CDR3 sequence is 13 residues long.

The chain carries TRBV19 and TRBJ1-1; 10 bases are a match to TRBD1. CDR1 and CDR2 from the germline V gene are LNHDA and SQIVND (reference sequence). The CDR3 contains 14 residues. V gave up 4 bases and J gave up 5 bases; unmatched junction bases: 4. The CDR3 spells CASSTGQGWTEAFF. CDR3 nucleotide sequence: TGTGCCAGTAGTACGGGACAGGGGTGGACTGAAGCTTTCTTT.

V is TRBV9 and J is TRBJ1-3; D possibly corresponds to TRBD1 (5 bases). The CDR3 loop spans 15 amino acids. V lost 0 bases and J lost 2, with 9 bases in between. The germline V gene has CDR1 SGDLS and CDR2 YYNGEE. The CDR3 DNA is TGTGCCAGCAGCGTAGGTGGGGCAGCTGGAAACACCATATATTTT. Translated: CASSVGGAAGNTIYF.

The gene calls are TRBV29-1 and TRBJ1-1, with D uncertain. V dropped 8 bases and J dropped 0 bases, with 13 bases sitting between them. The germline V gene encodes CDR1 SQVTM and CDR2 ANQGSEA. The CDR3 length is 13 residues. This CDR3 is CSCIPVVNTEAFF. CDR3 DNA: TGCAGCTGCATACCGGTGGTGAACACTGAAGCTTTCTTT.

V and J are TRBV27 and TRBJ2-2, with a weak D call TRBD2 (6 bases). Germline assignment: CDR1 MNHEY and CDR2 SMNVEV (reference sequence). Trimming removed 3 bases from V and 5 bases from J, with 13 bases in between. The CDR3 runs 15 residues. This CDR3 is CASSFGGRGTGELFF. The DNA of the CDR3 is TGTGCCAGCAGTTTTGGAGGGAGAGGGACCGGGGAGCTGTTTTTT.

The chain uses TRBV7-2 and TRBJ2-7; maybe TRBD1 (5 bases). V was cut by 1 base and J by 2 bases, with 12 bases left in between. The CDR3 extends over 15 amino acids. The V gene's germline CDR1 is SGHTA and CDR2 FQGNSA. The CDR3 sequence: CASSLGWGPAYEQYF. The CDR3, as DNA: TGTGCCAGCAGCTTAGGGTGGGGCCCGGCCTACGAGCAGTACTTC.

The V gene is TRBV20-1, the J gene TRBJ1-1; no clear D gene. V was cut by 6 bases and J by 3 bases, with 8 bases left in between. The CDR3 contains 11 residues. From germline, CDR1 is DFQATT and CDR2 SNEGSKA (reference sequence). The CDR3 sequence: CSAAGYTEAFF. CDR3 DNA: TGCAGTGCCGCGGGGTACACTGAAGCTTTCTTT.

V gene TRBV5-1 combines with J gene TRBJ1-1; tentative D call: TRBD1 (5 bases). Germline values: CDR1 SGHRS, CDR2 YFSETQ. V was cut by 0 bases and J by 0 bases, with 12 bases left in between. The CDR3 extends over 16 amino acids. The CDR3 sequence: CASSLDGSRVNTEAFF. The CDR3 coding sequence is TGCGCCAGCAGCTTGGACGGCTCCAGGGTGAACACTGAAGCTTTCTTT.

J is TRBJ1-4 and V is TRBV5-1; D not certain. Germline V gene data show CDR1 as SGHRS and CDR2 as YFSETQ. The V gene lost 6 bases and the J gene lost 3 bases, with 9 bases spanning the gap. The length of the CDR3 is 13 residues. The CDR3 reads CASTRDSNEKLFF. DNA of the CDR3: TGCGCCAGCACGAGGGATTCTAATGAAAAACTGTTTTTT.